Listed below are T cell receptor beta chains from one sample, sequenced in a study of blood T cell repertoires in COVID-19. This table comes from immunoSEQ multiplex PCR, and its TCRdb copy is limited to in-frame clones, with some not included. The data show fewer than 350,000 clones, 88% seen once. Input material: PBMCs or T cells enriched from blood (not recorded which). The receptors come from a woman in her sixties in a cohort exposed to, infected with or recovered from COVID-19 (not recorded which). Each CDR3 is given with its conserved first and last residue. The D gene is left open where the match is weak. The listing skips clone size in some rows; elsewhere it reads once, few, many or a size class.

clone_size: -; j_call: TRBJ2-5; d_call: -; v_call: TRBV5-1; cdr3_nt: TGCGCCAGCAGCTTGGATCTCGTAGAGACCCAGTACTTC; cdr3_aa: CASSLDLVETQYF
clone_size: -; j_call: TRBJ2-7; d_call: TRBD2; v_call: TRBV20-1; cdr3_nt: TGCAGTGCTAGTCCACCGGGACTAGCGGGAGGGTTCTACGAGCAGTACTTC; cdr3_aa: CSASPPGLAGGFYEQYF
clone_size: -; j_call: TRBJ2-5; d_call: -; v_call: TRBV24-1; cdr3_nt: TGTGCCACTGCGCTACAGGAGACCCAGTACTTC; cdr3_aa: CATALQETQYF
clone_size: -; j_call: TRBJ1-5; d_call: -; v_call: TRBV2; cdr3_nt: TGTGCCAGCAGTTCTGAGTTAGGGGGTCAGCCCCAGCATTTT; cdr3_aa: CASSSELGGQPQHF
clone_size: -; j_call: TRBJ1-1; d_call: TRBD1; v_call: TRBV12-3/TRBV12-4; cdr3_nt: TGTGCCAGCCGGGGCAGGGGGCTAACTGAAGCTTTCTTT; cdr3_aa: CASRGRGLTEAFF
clone_size: -; j_call: TRBJ2-3; d_call: TRBD2; v_call: TRBV10-3; cdr3_nt: TGTGCCATCAGTGACGGGACTAGGGAAGATACGCAGTATTTT; cdr3_aa: CAISDGTREDTQYF
clone_size: -; j_call: TRBJ2-1; d_call: TRBD2; v_call: TRBV6-1; cdr3_nt: TGTGCCAGCAGTGAAATAGGGCTAGCGGGAGGCACCTCCTACAATGAGCAGTTCTTC; cdr3_aa: CASSEIGLAGGTSYNEQFF
clone_size: -; j_call: TRBJ1-1; d_call: -; v_call: TRBV4-1; cdr3_nt: TGCGCCAGCAGCCAAGATTTGATCCCGGCGGGAGCTTTCTTT; cdr3_aa: CASSQDLIPAGAFF
clone_size: -; j_call: TRBJ2-1; d_call: TRBD2; v_call: TRBV2; cdr3_nt: TGTGCCAGCAGTGAAGGACTAGCAGAGTACAATGAGCAGTTCTTC; cdr3_aa: CASSEGLAEYNEQFF
clone_size: -; j_call: TRBJ2-3; d_call: TRBD2; v_call: TRBV19; cdr3_nt: TGTGCCAGTCCTCACTCGACTAGCCGTAAAAAGGATACGCAGTATTTT; cdr3_aa: CASPHSTSRKKDTQYF
clone_size: -; j_call: TRBJ1-6; d_call: TRBD1; v_call: TRBV14; cdr3_nt: TGTGCCAGCAGCCAAGATCTTGGGACAGTCTATAATTCACCCCTCCACTTT; cdr3_aa: CASSQDLGTVYNSPLHF
clone_size: -; j_call: TRBJ2-3; d_call: TRBD1; v_call: TRBV10-1; cdr3_nt: TGCGCCAGCAGCAACAGGGGTTCCACAGATACGCAGTATTTT; cdr3_aa: CASSNRGSTDTQYF
clone_size: -; j_call: TRBJ2-3; d_call: -; v_call: TRBV27; cdr3_nt: TGTGCCAGCAGTTTGGGGGCAGGGTACACAGATACGCAGTATTTT; cdr3_aa: CASSLGAGYTDTQYF
clone_size: -; j_call: TRBJ2-1; d_call: -; v_call: TRBV7-2; cdr3_nt: TGTGCCAGCAGCCAGATGGGAGATAGCTACAATGAGCAGTTCTTC; cdr3_aa: CASSQMGDSYNEQFF
clone_size: once; j_call: TRBJ2-1; d_call: TRBD1; v_call: TRBV7-2; cdr3_nt: TGTGCCAGCAGCTTAGCGACAGGGGTTTACAATGAGCAGTTCTTC; cdr3_aa: CASSLATGVYNEQFF
clone_size: once; j_call: TRBJ2-3; d_call: TRBD1; v_call: TRBV5-1; cdr3_nt: TGCGCCAGCAGCTTCGGGACAGGGTACACAGATACGCAGTATTTT; cdr3_aa: CASSFGTGYTDTQYF
clone_size: -; j_call: TRBJ2-7; d_call: -; v_call: TRBV7-2; cdr3_nt: TGTGCCAGCAGCTCGCGAATGAGGCGGGATGATTACTACGAGCAGTACTTC; cdr3_aa: CASSSRMRRDDYYEQYF
clone_size: -; j_call: TRBJ2-7; d_call: -; v_call: TRBV18; cdr3_nt: TGTGCCAGCTCTCTACAGGGCTACGAGCAGTACTTC; cdr3_aa: CASSLQGYEQYF
clone_size: -; j_call: TRBJ1-3; d_call: TRBD1; v_call: TRBV6-5; cdr3_nt: TGTGCCAGCCGACAGGGAACTGGAAACACCATATATTTT; cdr3_aa: CASRQGTGNTIYF
clone_size: -; j_call: TRBJ2-3; d_call: TRBD2; v_call: TRBV27; cdr3_nt: TGTGCCAGCAGGCCGACTAGCGGGTTGCCCACAGATACGCAGTATTTT; cdr3_aa: CASRPTSGLPTDTQYF
clone_size: -; j_call: TRBJ1-1; d_call: -; v_call: TRBV27; cdr3_nt: TGTGCCAGCAGTTTAACCCCCCTGACAGGTGAAGCTTTCTTT; cdr3_aa: CASSLTPLTGEAFF
clone_size: -; j_call: TRBJ2-5; d_call: TRBD2; v_call: TRBV6-5; cdr3_nt: TGTGCCAGCAGTCTGGGACTAGCCGAGACCCAGTACTTC; cdr3_aa: CASSLGLAETQYF
clone_size: -; j_call: TRBJ2-6; d_call: -; v_call: TRBV2; cdr3_nt: TGTGCCAGCAGCCTCATGTCTATTAGAGTCCCTTCCGGGGCCAACGTCCTGACTTTC; cdr3_aa: CASSLMSIRVPSGANVLTF
clone_size: once; j_call: TRBJ2-7; d_call: TRBD2; v_call: TRBV19; cdr3_nt: TGTGCCAGTAATCATGGACTAGCGAGGACAAAGCTCGAGCAGTACTTC; cdr3_aa: CASNHGLARTKLEQYF
clone_size: -; j_call: TRBJ2-2; d_call: TRBD2; v_call: TRBV24-1; cdr3_nt: TGTGCCACCAGTGATGGACTAGCGGGAGTCGGCATAACCGGGGAGCTGTTTTTT; cdr3_aa: CATSDGLAGVGITGELFF
clone_size: -; j_call: TRBJ2-3; d_call: -; v_call: TRBV2; cdr3_nt: TGTGCCAGCAGTGAAGAGGGCTGGGGGGCAGATACGCAGTATTTT; cdr3_aa: CASSEEGWGADTQYF
clone_size: -; j_call: TRBJ2-7; d_call: TRBD1; v_call: TRBV30; cdr3_nt: TGTGCCTGGACAGGGGGCGACGAGCAGTACTTC; cdr3_aa: CAWTGGDEQYF